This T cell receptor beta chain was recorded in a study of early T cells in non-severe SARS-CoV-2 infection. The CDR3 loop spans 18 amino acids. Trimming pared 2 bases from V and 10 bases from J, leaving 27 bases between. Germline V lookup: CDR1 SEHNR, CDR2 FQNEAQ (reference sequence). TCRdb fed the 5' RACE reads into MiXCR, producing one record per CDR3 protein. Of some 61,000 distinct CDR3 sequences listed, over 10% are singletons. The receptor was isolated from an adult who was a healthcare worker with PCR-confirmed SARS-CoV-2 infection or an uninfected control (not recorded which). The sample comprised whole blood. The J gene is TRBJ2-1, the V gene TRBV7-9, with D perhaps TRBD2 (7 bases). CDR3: CASSLRGYEGGPSREQFF. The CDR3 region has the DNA TGTGCCAGCAGCTTAAGGGGGTACGAGGGAGGGCCCTCTCGCGAGCAGTTCTTC. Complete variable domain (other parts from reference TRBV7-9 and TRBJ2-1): DTGVSQNPRHKITKRGQNVTFRCDPISEHNRLYWYRQTLGQGPEFLTYFQNEAQLEKSRLLSDRFSAERPKGSFSTLEIQRTEQGDSAMYLCASSLRGYEGGPSREQFFGPGTRLTVL.